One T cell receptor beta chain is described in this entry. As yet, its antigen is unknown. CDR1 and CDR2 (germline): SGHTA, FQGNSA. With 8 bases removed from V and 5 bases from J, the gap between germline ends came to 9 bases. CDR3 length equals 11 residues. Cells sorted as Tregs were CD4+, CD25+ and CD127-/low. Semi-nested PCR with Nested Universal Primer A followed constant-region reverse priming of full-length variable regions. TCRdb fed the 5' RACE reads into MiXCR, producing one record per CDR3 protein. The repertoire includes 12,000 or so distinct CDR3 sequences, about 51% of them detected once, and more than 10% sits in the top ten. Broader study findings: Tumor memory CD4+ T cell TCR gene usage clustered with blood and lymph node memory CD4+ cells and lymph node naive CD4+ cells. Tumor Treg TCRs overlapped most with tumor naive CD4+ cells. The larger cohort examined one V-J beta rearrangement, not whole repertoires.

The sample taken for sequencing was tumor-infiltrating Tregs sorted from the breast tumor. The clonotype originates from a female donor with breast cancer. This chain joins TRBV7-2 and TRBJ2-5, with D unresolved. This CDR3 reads CASGYPETQYF. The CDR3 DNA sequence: TGTGCCAGCGGCTATCCGGAGACCCAGTACTTC.